Below, one TCR beta chain is given with its context. Its antigen is currently unknown. These data are taken from a study of T cells expressing NK-cell markers. TCRdb derives one entry per CDR3 protein from the 5' RACE reads, leaving out DNA. Found here are 250,000 or so distinct CDR3 sequences; the top ten clones hold 4% to 5%. There are 17 residues in the CDR3. In germline, CDR1 is LNHNV, CDR2 YYDKDF (reference sequence). Study-wide results and caveats: The leading position in the CD3+CD56-NKG2C+ fraction of a few donors also went to these clonotypes.

Sequences were obtained from blood T cells: a sorted CD56 or NKG2C T cell subset, CD4+ or CD8+ T cells, or bulk PBMC T cells (not recorded which). This chain uses TRBV15 with TRBJ2-1; TCRdb indicates TRBD2, and absent DNA this call remains unverified. The sequence came from a woman between 18 and 69 years old in good health. CDR3 region: CATSRVTKGLAYNEQFF.